This paragraph reports one T cell receptor (beta chain). Its matching antigen is unknown. Germline loops: CDR1 MNHEY, CDR2 SMNVEV (reference sequence). The V and J ends lost 3 bases and 6 bases respectively, with 14 bases between them. The CDR3 has 14 residues. The PCR made use of 60 Vbeta and 13 Jbeta primers. Sequencing was performed with immunoSEQ multiplex PCR; in TCRdb, only in-frame clones are kept and a portion is missing. The sample lists 150,000 to 200,000 clones, roughly 80% occurring once. The sample comes from a study of cytomegalovirus exposure and HLA in healthy donors. Study outcomes and limitations: HLA-A and HLA-B allele assignments for most subjects were reportedly predicted accurately using TCR beta sequences. What a later analysis reportedly showed was that an Asian-associated ancestry cluster had fewer N-insertions than the roughly 670-donor mean. Rarity characterized most TCR sequences, yet some public TCRs appeared in many donors.

The clonotype originates from a man between 50 and 59 years old in good health and CMV-seropositive. Material for sequencing was PBMCs. This sequence joins TRBV27 and TRBJ1-1; possibly TRBD1 for D (5 bases). The CDR3 DNA follows: TGTGCCAGCAGTTTTCGGGGGGAAAGGGCTGAAGCTTTCTTT. It translates to CASSFRGERAEAFF.